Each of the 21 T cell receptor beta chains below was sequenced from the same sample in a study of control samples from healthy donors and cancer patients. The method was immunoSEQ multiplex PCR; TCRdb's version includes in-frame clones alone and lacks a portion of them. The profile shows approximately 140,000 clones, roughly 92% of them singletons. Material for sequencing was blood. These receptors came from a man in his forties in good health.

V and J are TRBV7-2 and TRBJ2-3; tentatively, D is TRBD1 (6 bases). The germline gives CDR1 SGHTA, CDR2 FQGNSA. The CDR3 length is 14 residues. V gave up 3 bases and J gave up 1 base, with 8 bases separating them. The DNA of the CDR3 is TGTGCCAGCAGCTTGGACAGTCGCACAGATACGCAGTATTTT. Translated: CASSLDSRTDTQYF.

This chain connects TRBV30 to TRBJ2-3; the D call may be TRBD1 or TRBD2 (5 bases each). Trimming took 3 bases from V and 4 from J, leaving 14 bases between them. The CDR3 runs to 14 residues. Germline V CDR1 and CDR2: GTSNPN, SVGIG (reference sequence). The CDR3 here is CAWRGPGAADTQYF. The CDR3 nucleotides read TGTGCCTGGAGGGGCCCCGGGGCCGCAGATACGCAGTATTTT. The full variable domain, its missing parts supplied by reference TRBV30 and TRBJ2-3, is SQTIHQWPATLVQPVGSPLSLECTVEGTSNPNLYWYRQAAGRGLQLLFYSVGIGQISSEVPQNLSASRPQDRQFILSSKKLLLSDSGFYLCAWRGPGAADTQYFGPGTRLTVL.

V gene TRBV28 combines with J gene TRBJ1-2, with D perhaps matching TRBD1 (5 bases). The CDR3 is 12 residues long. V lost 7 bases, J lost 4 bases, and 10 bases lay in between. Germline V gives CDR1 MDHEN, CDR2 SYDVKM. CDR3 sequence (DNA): TGTGCCAGCACTGGGACTTCCTATGGCTACACCTTC. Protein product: CASTGTSYGYTF.

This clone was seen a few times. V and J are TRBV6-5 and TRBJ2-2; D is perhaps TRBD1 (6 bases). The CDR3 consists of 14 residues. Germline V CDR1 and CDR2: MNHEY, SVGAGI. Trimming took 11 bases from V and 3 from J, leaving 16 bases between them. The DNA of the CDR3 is TGTGCCGGGGACGAGGGGGTGGACACCGGGGAGCTGTTTTTT. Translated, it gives CAGDEGVDTGELFF.

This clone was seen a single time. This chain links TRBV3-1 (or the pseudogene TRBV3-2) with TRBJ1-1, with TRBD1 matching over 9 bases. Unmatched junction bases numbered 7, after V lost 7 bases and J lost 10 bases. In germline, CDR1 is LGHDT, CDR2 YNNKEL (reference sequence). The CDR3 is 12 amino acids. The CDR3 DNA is TGTGCCAGCACCCTGGACAGGGGACGAGCTTTCTTT. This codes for CASTLDRGRAFF.

CDR3 region: CASGKGNRQNTEAFF. The CDR3 DNA is TGTGCCAGCGGAAAGGGGAACAGACAGAACACTGAAGCTTTCTTT. The rearrangement links TRBV9 to TRBJ1-1; D is perhaps TRBD1 (5 bases). The length of the CDR3 is 15 residues. Germline V gene data show CDR1 as SGDLS and CDR2 as YYNGEE. V was shortened by 7 bases and J by 1 base, with 17 bases between the two germline ends.

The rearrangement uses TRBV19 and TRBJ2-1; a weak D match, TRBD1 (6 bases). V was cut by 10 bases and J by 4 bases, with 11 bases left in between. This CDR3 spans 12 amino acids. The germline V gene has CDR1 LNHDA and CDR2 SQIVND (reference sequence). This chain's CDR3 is CATARGYNEQFF. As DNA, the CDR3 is TGTGCCACCGCGAGGGGGTACAATGAGCAGTTCTTC.

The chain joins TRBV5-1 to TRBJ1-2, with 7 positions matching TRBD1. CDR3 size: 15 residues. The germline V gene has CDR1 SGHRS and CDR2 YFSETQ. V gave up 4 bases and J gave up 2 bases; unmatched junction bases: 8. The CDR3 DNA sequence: TGCGCCAGCAGCGGGGGGACAGCGAACAACTATGGCTACACCTTC. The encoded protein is CASSGGTANNYGYTF.

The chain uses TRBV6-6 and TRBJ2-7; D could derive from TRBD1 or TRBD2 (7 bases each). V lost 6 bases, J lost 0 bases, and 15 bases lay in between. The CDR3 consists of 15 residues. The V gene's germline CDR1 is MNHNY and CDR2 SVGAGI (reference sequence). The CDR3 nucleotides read TGTGCCAGCAGCGACGCCAGGGGGGGCTCCTACGAGCAGTACTTC. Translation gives CASSDARGGSYEQYF.

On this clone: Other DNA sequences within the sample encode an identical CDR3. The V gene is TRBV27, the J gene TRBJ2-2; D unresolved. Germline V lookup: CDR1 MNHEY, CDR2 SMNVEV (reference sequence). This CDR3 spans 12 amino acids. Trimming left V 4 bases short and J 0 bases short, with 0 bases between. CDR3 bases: TGTGCCAGCAGTTCGAACACCGGGGAGCTGTTTTTT. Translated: CASSSNTGELFF.

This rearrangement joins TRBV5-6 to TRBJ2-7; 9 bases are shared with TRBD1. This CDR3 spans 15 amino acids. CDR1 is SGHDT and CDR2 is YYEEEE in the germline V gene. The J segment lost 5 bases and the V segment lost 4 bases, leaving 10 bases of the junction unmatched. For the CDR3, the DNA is TGTGCCAGCAGCCCCCAGGGGACAGGGAATAACGAGCAGTACTTC. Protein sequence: CASSPQGTGNNEQYF. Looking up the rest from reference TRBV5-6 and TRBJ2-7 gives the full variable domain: DAGVTQSPTHLIKTRGQQVTLRCSPKSGHDTVSWYQQALGQGPQFIFQYYEEEERQRGNFPDRFSGHQFPNYSSELNVNALLLGDSALYLCASSPQGTGNNEQYFGPGTRLTVT.

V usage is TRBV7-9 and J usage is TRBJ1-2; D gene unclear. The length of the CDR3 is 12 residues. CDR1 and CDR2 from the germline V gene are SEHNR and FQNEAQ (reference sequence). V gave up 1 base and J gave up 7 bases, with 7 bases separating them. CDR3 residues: CASSLEGFGYTF. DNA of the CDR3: TGTGCCAGCAGCTTAGAAGGGTTTGGCTACACCTTC. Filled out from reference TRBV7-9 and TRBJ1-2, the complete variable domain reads DTGVSQNPRHKITKRGQNVTFRCDPISEHNRLYWYRQTLGQGPEFLTYFQNEAQLEKSRLLSDRFSAERPKGSFSTLEIQRTEQGDSAMYLCASSLEGFGYTFGSGTRLTVV.

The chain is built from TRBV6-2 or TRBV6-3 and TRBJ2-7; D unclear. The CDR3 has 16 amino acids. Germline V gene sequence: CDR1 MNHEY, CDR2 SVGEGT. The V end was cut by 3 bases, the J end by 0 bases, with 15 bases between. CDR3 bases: TGTGCCAGCAGTTATAGCTGGACGGAATACTCCTACGAGCAGTACTTC. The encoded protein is CASSYSWTEYSYEQYF.

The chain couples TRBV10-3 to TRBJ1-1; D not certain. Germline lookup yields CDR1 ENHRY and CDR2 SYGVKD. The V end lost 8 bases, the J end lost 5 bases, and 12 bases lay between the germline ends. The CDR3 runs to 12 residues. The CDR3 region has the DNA TGTGCCATCCCCCCTTTCGGGACTGAAGCTTTCTTT. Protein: CAIPPFGTEAFF.

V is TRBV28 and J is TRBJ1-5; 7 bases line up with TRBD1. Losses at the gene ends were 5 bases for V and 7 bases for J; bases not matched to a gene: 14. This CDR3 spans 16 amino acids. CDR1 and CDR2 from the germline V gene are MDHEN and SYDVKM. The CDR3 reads CASSQRQGRIGQPQHF. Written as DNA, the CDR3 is TGTGCCAGCAGTCAGAGACAGGGAAGGATAGGACAGCCCCAGCATTTT.

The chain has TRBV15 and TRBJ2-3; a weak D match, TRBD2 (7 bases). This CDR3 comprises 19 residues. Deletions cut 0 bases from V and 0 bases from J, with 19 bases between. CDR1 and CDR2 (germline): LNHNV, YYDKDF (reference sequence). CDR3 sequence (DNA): TGTGCCACCAGCAGAGATCTTGGGGGGGGCGTCAGGAGCACAGATACGCAGTATTTT. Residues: CATSRDLGGGVRSTDTQYF.

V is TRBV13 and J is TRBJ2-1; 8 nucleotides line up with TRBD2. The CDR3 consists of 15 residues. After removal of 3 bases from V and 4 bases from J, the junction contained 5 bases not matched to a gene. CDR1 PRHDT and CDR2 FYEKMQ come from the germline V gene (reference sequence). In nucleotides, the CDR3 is TGTGCCAGCAGCTTCGTACTAGCGGAGTACAATGAGCAGTTCTTC. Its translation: CASSFVLAEYNEQFF. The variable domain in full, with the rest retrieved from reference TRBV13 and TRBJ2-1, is AAGVIQSPRHLIKEKRETATLKCYPIPRHDTVYWYQQGPGQDPQFLISFYEKMQSDKGSIPDRFSAQQFSDYHSELNMSSLELGDSALYFCASSFVLAEYNEQFFGPGTRLTVL.

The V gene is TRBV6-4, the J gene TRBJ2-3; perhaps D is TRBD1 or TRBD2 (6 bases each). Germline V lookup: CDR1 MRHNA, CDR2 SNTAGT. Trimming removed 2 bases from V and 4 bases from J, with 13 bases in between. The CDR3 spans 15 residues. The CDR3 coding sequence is TGTGCCAGCAGTGACACCGGGGGCTGGTCAGATACGCAGTATTTT. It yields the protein CASSDTGGWSDTQYF.

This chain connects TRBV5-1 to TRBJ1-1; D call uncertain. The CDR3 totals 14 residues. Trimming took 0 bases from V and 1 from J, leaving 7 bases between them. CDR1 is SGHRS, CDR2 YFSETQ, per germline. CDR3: CASSLDTANTEAFF. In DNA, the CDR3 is TGCGCCAGCAGCTTGGACACAGCGAACACTGAAGCTTTCTTT.

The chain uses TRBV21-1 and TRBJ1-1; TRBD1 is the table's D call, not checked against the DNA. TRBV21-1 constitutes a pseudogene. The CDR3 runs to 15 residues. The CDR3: CASLRRTGGRTEAFF. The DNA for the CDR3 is TGTGCCAGCCTCCGCAGGACAGGGGGTCGAACTGAAGCTTTCTTT.

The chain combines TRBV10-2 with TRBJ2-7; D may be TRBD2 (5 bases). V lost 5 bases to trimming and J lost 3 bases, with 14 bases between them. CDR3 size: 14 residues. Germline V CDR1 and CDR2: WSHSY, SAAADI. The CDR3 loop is CASSPKGADYEQYF. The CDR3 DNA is TGCGCCAGCAGTCCAAAGGGAGCGGACTACGAGCAGTACTTC.